This T cell receptor (beta chain) was sequenced for a study of T cells after yellow fever vaccination. Study observations and caveats: Although the secondary response was weaker, it peaked faster, at day 5 versus 15. Abundant bulk-population clonotypes could contaminate the FACS-sorted repertoires. Some clonotypes, a small share, were shared between CD4 and CD8 compartments.

V was clipped by 7 bases and J by 2 bases, with 14 bases between them. Germline lookup yields CDR1 SNHLY and CDR2 FYNNEI. The CDR3 consists of 14 residues. TCRdb analysed the 5' RACE reads with MiXCR anew, one entry per CDR3 protein. The profile shows 250,000 to 350,000 distinct CDR3 sequences, roughly 4.3% of them singletons. About this clonotype: As yet, its antigen is unknown.

The clonotype was recovered from a young man who received the YFV17D yellow fever vaccine. The chain is built from TRBV2 and TRBJ1-1, with unresolved D. Sequences were derived from PBMCs, sampled 15 days after the yellow fever booster vaccination. The CDR3 region has the DNA TGTGCCAGCACTACCGACGGAAGTAACACTGAAGCTTTCTTT. It codes for CASTTDGSNTEAFF. The full variable domain, in which reference TRBV2 and TRBJ1-1 provide the parts outside the CDR3, is EPEVTQTPSHQVTQMGQEVILRCVPISNHLYFYWYRQILGQKVEFLVSFYNNEISEKSEIFDDQFSVERPDGSNFTLKIRSTKLEDSAMYFCASTTDGSNTEAFFGQGTRLTVV.